These T cell receptor beta chains were read from a single sample in a study of blood T cells in healthy people across ages. Each CDR3 protein is one row after TCRdb ran MiXCR on the 5' RACE reads. The profile shows around 1,000,000 distinct CDR3 sequences, under 30% of them singletons. This sample also appeared in a second study, on T cells of mothers and their children.

The specimen was blood. The source is a girl aged 2-15 years in good health. Both conserved end residues are part of each CDR3. The D gene is left open where the match is weak. The size of a clone is reported for some rows only, either as once, few or many, or as a class for expanded clones.

v_gene: TRBV28; d_gene: .; j_gene: TRBJ2-1; abundance: .; CDR3nt: TGCGCCAGCCTGCGGACAAGCTCCTACAATGAGCAGTTCTTC; CDR3aa: CASLRTSSYNEQFF
v_gene: TRBV20-1; d_gene: .; j_gene: TRBJ2-4; abundance: few; CDR3nt: TGCAGTGCTAGTTTTGGGTGGAGGGACATTCAGTACTTC; CDR3aa: CSASFGWRDIQYF
v_gene: TRBV25-1; d_gene: .; j_gene: TRBJ2-3; abundance: .; CDR3nt: TGTGCCAGCAGTGAATTCACAGGAGACACAGATACGCAGTATTTT; CDR3aa: CASSEFTGDTDTQYF
v_gene: TRBV7-2; d_gene: .; j_gene: TRBJ1-2; abundance: few; CDR3nt: TGTGCCAGCCCCGAATCGGACTATGGCTACACCTTC; CDR3aa: CASPESDYGYTF
v_gene: TRBV6-5; d_gene: TRBD1; j_gene: TRBJ2-5; abundance: .; CDR3nt: TGTGCCAGCAGTTCACCCGGGACAGGGGGCGAAGAGACCCAGTACTTC; CDR3aa: CASSSPGTGGEETQYF
v_gene: TRBV20-1; d_gene: .; j_gene: TRBJ1-5; abundance: .; CDR3nt: TGCAGTGCTTCCGGAACGCCCAGCGAGCCCCAGCATTTT; CDR3aa: CSASGTPSEPQHF
v_gene: TRBV4-2; d_gene: .; j_gene: TRBJ2-7; abundance: few; CDR3nt: TGTGCCAGCACTCCTCGGGTTCCTCCGGCCCACGAGCAGTACTTC; CDR3aa: CASTPRVPPAHEQYF
v_gene: TRBV7-9; d_gene: .; j_gene: TRBJ1-4; abundance: .; CDR3nt: TGTGCCAGCAGCTTCCGGGAGGGGATAGAAAAACTGTTTTTT; CDR3aa: CASSFREGIEKLFF
v_gene: TRBV10-3; d_gene: TRBD2; j_gene: TRBJ2-1; abundance: few; CDR3nt: TGTGCCATCAGTTACTCGACTAGCGGGGGGCCCAATGAGCAGTTCTTC; CDR3aa: CAISYSTSGGPNEQFF
v_gene: TRBV28; d_gene: .; j_gene: TRBJ1-4; abundance: few; CDR3nt: TGTGCCAGCAGTTTGAGAGGGAGTGAAGGTGAAAAACTGTTTTTT; CDR3aa: CASSLRGSEGEKLFF
v_gene: TRBV5-6; d_gene: .; j_gene: TRBJ1-2; abundance: few; CDR3nt: TGTGCCAGCAGCTCAGGGACACCCGCGTGGGATGGCTACACCTTC; CDR3aa: CASSSGTPAWDGYTF
v_gene: TRBV20-1; d_gene: .; j_gene: TRBJ2-3; abundance: once; CDR3nt: TGCAGTGCTAGTTCGAGCCGTTCAGGCTCGGATACGCAGTATTTT; CDR3aa: CSASSSRSGSDTQYF
v_gene: TRBV4-3; d_gene: .; j_gene: TRBJ2-2; abundance: .; CDR3nt: TGCGCCAGCAGCCAAGATTGGGGGACGAACACCGGGGAGCTGTTTTTT; CDR3aa: CASSQDWGTNTGELFF
v_gene: TRBV10-3; d_gene: .; j_gene: TRBJ2-5; abundance: .; CDR3nt: TGTGCCATATCTGGACATCCCCAGTACTTC; CDR3aa: CAISGHPQYF
v_gene: TRBV7-9; d_gene: .; j_gene: TRBJ1-1; abundance: few; CDR3nt: TGTGCCACGGGGCCCAACACTGAAGCTTTCTTT; CDR3aa: CATGPNTEAFF
v_gene: TRBV7-2; d_gene: .; j_gene: TRBJ2-5; abundance: .; CDR3nt: TGTGCCAGCAGCTCGACTTGGGACCGGGAGCAGTACTTC; CDR3aa: CASSSTWDREQYF
v_gene: TRBV13; d_gene: .; j_gene: TRBJ1-2; abundance: .; CDR3nt: TGTGCCAGCAGCTTAGGGACAGACTATTTGGGCTACACCTTC; CDR3aa: CASSLGTDYLGYTF
v_gene: TRBV7-2; d_gene: .; j_gene: TRBJ2-1; abundance: .; CDR3nt: TGTGCCAGCAGCCCCCGGGACCAGCAGCAGTTCTTC; CDR3aa: CASSPRDQQQFF
v_gene: TRBV14; d_gene: .; j_gene: TRBJ1-1; abundance: .; CDR3nt: TGTGCCAGCAGCCTGCGGGGCGGGACAAGGGCTTTCTTT; CDR3aa: CASSLRGGTRAFF
v_gene: TRBV24-1; d_gene: .; j_gene: TRBJ2-1; abundance: few; CDR3nt: TGTGCCACCAGTGATCCCCCGGGCCCAGAGCAGTTCTTC; CDR3aa: CATSDPPGPEQFF
v_gene: TRBV28; d_gene: .; j_gene: TRBJ2-4; abundance: few; CDR3nt: TGTGCCAGCAGTGTCGAGTACTCAAACATTCAGTACTTC; CDR3aa: CASSVEYSNIQYF
v_gene: TRBV7-2; d_gene: .; j_gene: TRBJ2-5; abundance: few; CDR3nt: TGTGCCAGCAGCGACGTTACTGGGACAAGGAGGGGGACCCAGTACTTC; CDR3aa: CASSDVTGTRRGTQYF
v_gene: TRBV7-8; d_gene: TRBD2; j_gene: TRBJ2-4; abundance: .; CDR3nt: TGTGCCAGCAGCTTGGCCAGTGCGGGGGGCCAAAACATTCAGTACTTC; CDR3aa: CASSLASAGGQNIQYF
v_gene: TRBV5-1; d_gene: .; j_gene: TRBJ1-1; abundance: few; CDR3nt: TGCGCCAGCAGCTCCACAGGGTGGACTGAAGCTTTCTTT; CDR3aa: CASSSTGWTEAFF
v_gene: TRBV28; d_gene: .; j_gene: TRBJ2-1; abundance: .; CDR3nt: TGTGCCAGCAGTCCAACATCTAGCGAGGCTTACAATGAGCAGTTCTTC; CDR3aa: CASSPTSSEAYNEQFF
v_gene: TRBV20-1; d_gene: .; j_gene: TRBJ1-1; abundance: .; CDR3nt: TGCAGTGCAAGCACGGTGGGGGCTTTCTTT; CDR3aa: CSASTVGAFF
v_gene: TRBV7-2; d_gene: .; j_gene: TRBJ2-5; abundance: few; CDR3nt: TGTGCCAGCAGCTTTTCTCTTTGGCTCCAAGAGACCCAGTACTTC; CDR3aa: CASSFSLWLQETQYF
v_gene: TRBV29-1; d_gene: .; j_gene: TRBJ2-2; abundance: .; CDR3nt: TGCAGCGTAATGGGAGATTATGGCACCGGGGAGCTGTTTTTT; CDR3aa: CSVMGDYGTGELFF
v_gene: TRBV20-1; d_gene: .; j_gene: TRBJ2-1; abundance: few; CDR3nt: TGCAGTCTCCCCTGGCAACGTGCGGATAATGAGCAGTTCTTC; CDR3aa: CSLPWQRADNEQFF
v_gene: TRBV25-1; d_gene: .; j_gene: TRBJ2-3; abundance: few; CDR3nt: TGTGCCACTCAAGACCGGGACCGCGCCCCAGATACGCAGTATTTT; CDR3aa: CATQDRDRAPDTQYF
v_gene: TRBV7-2; d_gene: .; j_gene: TRBJ2-1; abundance: .; CDR3nt: TGTGCCGGATCCGCAGGTTCGATCAACGGTGAGCAGTTCTTC; CDR3aa: CAGSAGSINGEQFF
v_gene: TRBV29-1; d_gene: .; j_gene: TRBJ2-1; abundance: few; CDR3nt: TGCAGCGTTGGGGGCCTGGGGGAGTCCTACAATGAGCAGTTCTTC; CDR3aa: CSVGGLGESYNEQFF
v_gene: TRBV5-1; d_gene: .; j_gene: TRBJ1-1; abundance: .; CDR3nt: TGCGCCAGCAACCAAGGGATGAACACTGAAGCTTTCTTT; CDR3aa: CASNQGMNTEAFF
v_gene: TRBV12-3/TRBV12-4; d_gene: .; j_gene: TRBJ1-5; abundance: .; CDR3nt: TGTGCCAGCAGTTTGGTGGCCCGGGGTCAGCCCCAGCATTTT; CDR3aa: CASSLVARGQPQHF
v_gene: TRBV7-2; d_gene: .; j_gene: TRBJ2-1; abundance: once; CDR3nt: TGTGCCAGCAGCCTTAGGGGCGGGGATCGACCCGAGCAGTTCTTC; CDR3aa: CASSLRGGDRPEQFF
v_gene: TRBV6-6; d_gene: TRBD1; j_gene: TRBJ1-5; abundance: .; CDR3nt: TGTGCCAGCTCGAGGACAGGTTATGATCAGCCCCAGCATTTT; CDR3aa: CASSRTGYDQPQHF
v_gene: TRBV4-1; d_gene: TRBD2; j_gene: TRBJ2-1; abundance: few; CDR3nt: TGCGCCAGCAGCTCCACCGGGACTAGCGGGAGAGTTGAGCAGTTCTTC; CDR3aa: CASSSTGTSGRVEQFF
v_gene: TRBV11-2; d_gene: .; j_gene: TRBJ1-5; abundance: .; CDR3nt: TGTGCCAGCAGCTTAGATGTCGGAGATAGCAATCAGCCCCAGCATTTT; CDR3aa: CASSLDVGDSNQPQHF
v_gene: TRBV6-9; d_gene: .; j_gene: TRBJ2-5; abundance: few; CDR3nt: TGTGCCAGCTCCTGTGCGGTCCAAGAGACCCAGTACTTC; CDR3aa: CASSCAVQETQYF
v_gene: TRBV6-2/TRBV6-3; d_gene: TRBD1; j_gene: TRBJ1-5; abundance: few; CDR3nt: TGTGCCAGCAGGGACGGAAACAGGGGACAGCCCCAGCATTTT; CDR3aa: CASRDGNRGQPQHF
v_gene: TRBV28; d_gene: TRBD1; j_gene: TRBJ1-5; abundance: few; CDR3nt: TGTGCCAGCAGTTTACTGTTTTTAAGGGACAGGGACCATCAGCCCCAGCATTTT; CDR3aa: CASSLLFLRDRDHQPQHF
v_gene: TRBV7-2; d_gene: .; j_gene: TRBJ2-1; abundance: few; CDR3nt: TGTGCCAGCAACGACTGGCTCAATGAGCAGTTCTTC; CDR3aa: CASNDWLNEQFF
v_gene: TRBV11-2; d_gene: .; j_gene: TRBJ2-4; abundance: few; CDR3nt: TGTGCCAGCCTCCAACTGGGTGGGTCCAAAAACATTCAGTACTTC; CDR3aa: CASLQLGGSKNIQYF
v_gene: TRBV15; d_gene: TRBD2; j_gene: TRBJ2-7; abundance: few; CDR3nt: TGTGCCACCAGCCTTGGACTAGCGGGAGGCGCCTACGAGCAGTACTTC; CDR3aa: CATSLGLAGGAYEQYF
v_gene: TRBV5-1; d_gene: TRBD1; j_gene: TRBJ2-5; abundance: .; CDR3nt: TGCGCCAGCAGCTTGGTGGCAGGGGGTTCCGCGGAGACCCAGTACTTC; CDR3aa: CASSLVAGGSAETQYF
v_gene: TRBV2; d_gene: .; j_gene: TRBJ2-3; abundance: .; CDR3nt: TGTGCCAGCAGGCTATTCATACAGCTGAGCACAGATACGCAGTATTTT; CDR3aa: CASRLFIQLSTDTQYF
v_gene: TRBV20-1; d_gene: TRBD2; j_gene: TRBJ2-1; abundance: few; CDR3nt: TGCAGTGCTAGAGACCTGGGACTAGCGGAGTACAATGAGCAGTTCTTC; CDR3aa: CSARDLGLAEYNEQFF
v_gene: TRBV28; d_gene: .; j_gene: TRBJ2-7; abundance: few; CDR3nt: TGTGCCAGCAGGGGACTTACTCTCCTAGGGCAGTTGGAGCAGTACTTC; CDR3aa: CASRGLTLLGQLEQYF
v_gene: TRBV28; d_gene: .; j_gene: TRBJ2-3; abundance: few; CDR3nt: TGTGCCACCAAGGGGGACGCAGATACGCAGTATTTT; CDR3aa: CATKGDADTQYF
v_gene: TRBV7-2; d_gene: .; j_gene: TRBJ1-5; abundance: .; CDR3nt: TGTGCCAGCAGCCCAAGGGTGGGGAAGCCCCAGCATTTT; CDR3aa: CASSPRVGKPQHF
v_gene: TRBV5-1; d_gene: .; j_gene: TRBJ2-5; abundance: .; CDR3nt: TGCGCCAGCAGCTTGAACCCGGGGACGGGAGAGACCCAGTACTTC; CDR3aa: CASSLNPGTGETQYF
v_gene: TRBV6-6; d_gene: .; j_gene: TRBJ1-1; abundance: .; CDR3nt: TGTGCCAGCAGTTGGGGGCAGAAAGCTTTCTTT; CDR3aa: CASSWGQKAFF